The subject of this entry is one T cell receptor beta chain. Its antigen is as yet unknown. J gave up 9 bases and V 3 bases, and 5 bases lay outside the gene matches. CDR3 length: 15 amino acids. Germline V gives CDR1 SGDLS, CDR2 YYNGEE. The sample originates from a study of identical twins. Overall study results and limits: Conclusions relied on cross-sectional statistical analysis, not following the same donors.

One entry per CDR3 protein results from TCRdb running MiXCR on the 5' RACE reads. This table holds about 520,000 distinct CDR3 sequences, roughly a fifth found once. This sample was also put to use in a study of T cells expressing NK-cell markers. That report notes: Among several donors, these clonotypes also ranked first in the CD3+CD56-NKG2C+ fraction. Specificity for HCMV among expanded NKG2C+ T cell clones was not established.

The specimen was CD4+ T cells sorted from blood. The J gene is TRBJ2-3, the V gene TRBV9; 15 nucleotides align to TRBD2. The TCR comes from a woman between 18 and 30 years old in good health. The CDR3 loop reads CASSEGGLAGGTQYF. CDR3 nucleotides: TGTGCCAGCAGCGAAGGGGGACTAGCGGGGGGCACGCAGTATTTT. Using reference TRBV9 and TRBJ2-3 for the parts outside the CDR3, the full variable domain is DSGVTQTPKHLITATGQRVTLRCSPRSGDLSVYWYQQSLDQGLQFLIQYYNGEERAKGNILERFSAQQFPDLHSELNLSSLELGDSALYFCASSEGGLAGGTQYFGPGTRLTVL.